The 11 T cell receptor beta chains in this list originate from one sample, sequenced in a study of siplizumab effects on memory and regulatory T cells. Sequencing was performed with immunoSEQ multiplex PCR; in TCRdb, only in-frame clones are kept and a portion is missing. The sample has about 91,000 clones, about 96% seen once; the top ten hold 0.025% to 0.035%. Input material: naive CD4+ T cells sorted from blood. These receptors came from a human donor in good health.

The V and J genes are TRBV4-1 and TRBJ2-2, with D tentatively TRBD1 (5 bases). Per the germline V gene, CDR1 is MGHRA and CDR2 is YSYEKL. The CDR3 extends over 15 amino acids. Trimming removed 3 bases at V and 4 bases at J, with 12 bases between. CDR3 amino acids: CASSQAQGSTGELFF. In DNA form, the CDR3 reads TGCGCCAGCAGCCAGGCCCAGGGAAGCACCGGGGAGCTGTTTTTT.

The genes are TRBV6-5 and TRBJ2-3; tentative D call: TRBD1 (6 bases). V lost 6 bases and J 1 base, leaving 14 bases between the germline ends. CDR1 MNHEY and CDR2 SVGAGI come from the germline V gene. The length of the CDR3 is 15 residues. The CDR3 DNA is TGTGCCAGCAGAAACAGGGCGGTCGGCACAGATACGCAGTATTTT. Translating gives CASRNRAVGTDTQYF.

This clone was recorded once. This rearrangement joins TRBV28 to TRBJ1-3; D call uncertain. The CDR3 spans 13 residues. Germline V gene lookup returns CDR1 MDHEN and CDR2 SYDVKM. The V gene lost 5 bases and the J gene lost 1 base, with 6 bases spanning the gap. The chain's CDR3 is CASSPFSGNTIYF. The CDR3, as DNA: TGTGCCAGCAGTCCCTTTTCTGGAAACACCATATATTTT.

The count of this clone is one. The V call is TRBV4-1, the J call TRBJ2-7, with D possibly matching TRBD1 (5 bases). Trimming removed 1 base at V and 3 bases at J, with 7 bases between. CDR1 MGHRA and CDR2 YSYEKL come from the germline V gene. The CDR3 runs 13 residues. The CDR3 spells CASSQAQGYEQYF. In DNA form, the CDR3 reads TGCGCCAGCAGCCAAGCTCAGGGCTACGAGCAGTACTTC.

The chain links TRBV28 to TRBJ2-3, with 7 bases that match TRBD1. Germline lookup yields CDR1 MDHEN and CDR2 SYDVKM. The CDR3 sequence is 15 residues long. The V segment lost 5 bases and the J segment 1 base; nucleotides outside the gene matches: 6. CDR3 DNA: TGTGCCAGCAGTCTGACAGGGATCCGCACAGATACGCAGTATTTT. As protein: CASSLTGIRTDTQYF.

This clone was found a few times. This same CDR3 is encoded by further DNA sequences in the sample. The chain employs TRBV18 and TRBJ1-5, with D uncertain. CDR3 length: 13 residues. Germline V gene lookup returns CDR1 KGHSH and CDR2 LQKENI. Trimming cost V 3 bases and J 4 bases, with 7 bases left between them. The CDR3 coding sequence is TGTGCCAGCTCACCTCCTGGAAATCAGCCCCAGCATTTT. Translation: CASSPPGNQPQHF.

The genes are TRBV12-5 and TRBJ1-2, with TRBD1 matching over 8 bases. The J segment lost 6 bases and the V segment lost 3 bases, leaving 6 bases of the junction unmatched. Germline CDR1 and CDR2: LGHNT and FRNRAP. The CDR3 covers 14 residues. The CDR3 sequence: CASGLGQGVDGYTF. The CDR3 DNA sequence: TGTGCTAGTGGTTTAGGACAGGGAGTCGATGGCTACACCTTC.

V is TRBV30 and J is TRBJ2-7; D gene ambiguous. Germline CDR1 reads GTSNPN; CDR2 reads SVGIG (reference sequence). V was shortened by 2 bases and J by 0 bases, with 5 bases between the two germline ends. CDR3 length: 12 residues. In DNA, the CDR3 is TGTGCCTGGAGTCACAACTCCTACGAGCAGTACTTC. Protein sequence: CAWSHNSYEQYF.

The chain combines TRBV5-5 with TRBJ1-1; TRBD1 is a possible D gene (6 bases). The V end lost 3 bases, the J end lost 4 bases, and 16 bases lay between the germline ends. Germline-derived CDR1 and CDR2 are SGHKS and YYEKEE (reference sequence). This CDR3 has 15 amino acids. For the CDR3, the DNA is TGTGCCAGCAGCTCCGAGGACAGAAGGTTCACTGAAGCTTTCTTT. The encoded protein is CASSSEDRRFTEAFF.

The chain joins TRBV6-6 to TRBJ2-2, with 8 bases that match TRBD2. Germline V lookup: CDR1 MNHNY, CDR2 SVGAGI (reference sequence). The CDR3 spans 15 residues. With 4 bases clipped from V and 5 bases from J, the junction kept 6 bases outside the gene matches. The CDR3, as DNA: TGTGCCAGCAGTTCCCGGGGGGGTAGTACCGGGGAGCTGTTTTTT. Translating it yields CASSSRGGSTGELFF.

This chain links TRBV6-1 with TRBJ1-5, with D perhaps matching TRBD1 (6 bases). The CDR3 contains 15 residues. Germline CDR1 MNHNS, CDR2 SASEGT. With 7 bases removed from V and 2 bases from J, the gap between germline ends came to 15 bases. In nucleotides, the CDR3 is TGTGCCAGCAAGGTCGGGGGGCCCGGCAATCAGCCCCAGCATTTT. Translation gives CASKVGGPGNQPQHF.